These 11 T cell receptor beta chains share one sample of origin, sequenced in a study of T cell responses to AZD1222 COVID-19 vaccine. Using immunoSEQ multiplex PCR, the repertoire was profiled, and TCRdb retains in-frame clones only, with some absent. In the table there are over 150,000 clones, around 90% of which are singletons. The sample here was peripheral blood, taken on day 0 of AZD1222 vaccination. Source of these receptors: an adult in good health.

The chain has TRBV3-1 (or the pseudogene TRBV3-2) and TRBJ2-7; a possible D gene is TRBD1 (6 bases). The ends were cut back, 3 bases at V and 5 bases at J, with 14 bases in the middle. The germline V gene encodes CDR1 LGHDT and CDR2 YNNKEL (reference sequence). The CDR3 is made up of 14 amino acids. CDR3 protein: CASSQNHRANEQYF. For the CDR3, the DNA is TGTGCCAGCAGCCAGAATCACAGGGCTAACGAGCAGTACTTC.

This chain connects TRBV7-7 to TRBJ2-7, with a possible D match to TRBD2 (5 bases). The V end was cut by 6 bases, the J end by 5 bases, with 11 bases between. The CDR3 covers 12 residues. The germline V gene encodes CDR1 SSHAT and CDR2 FNYEAQ (reference sequence). CDR3 region: CASSLTGNEQYF. In nucleotides, the CDR3 is TGTGCCAGCAGTCTCACGGGGAACGAGCAGTACTTC.

The rearrangement links TRBV11-2 to TRBJ2-4; 8 nucleotides align to TRBD2. The germline V gene has CDR1 SGHAT and CDR2 FQNNGV. V lost 4 bases and J lost 6; bases outside the gene matches: 8. The CDR3 sequence is 15 residues long. This chain's CDR3 is CASSSRGGNLNIQYF. The CDR3 DNA sequence: TGTGCCAGCAGCTCTCGGGGGGGAAACCTAAACATTCAGTACTTC.

The genes are TRBV18 and TRBJ2-1; D unresolved. The germline V and J ends were trimmed by 3 bases and 9 bases, with 9 bases remaining between them. The CDR3 loop spans 12 amino acids. Germline V gene sequence: CDR1 KGHSH, CDR2 LQKENI. CDR3 protein: CASSPGMGEQFF. For the CDR3, the DNA is TGTGCCAGCTCACCGGGCATGGGTGAGCAGTTCTTC.

J is TRBJ2-5 and V is TRBV20-1; unclear D gene. The V gene lost 4 bases and the J gene lost 5 bases, with 8 bases spanning the gap. The CDR3 length is 11 residues. CDR1 and CDR2 from the germline V gene are DFQATT and SNEGSKA (reference sequence). DNA of the CDR3: TGCAGTGCTAACCTCAGGGAGACCCAGTACTTC. The encoded protein is CSANLRETQYF.

This chain joins TRBV30 and TRBJ2-7, with TRBD1 matching over 7 bases. This CDR3 contains 15 residues. J gave up 4 bases and V 5 bases, and 14 bases lay outside the gene matches. Germline V CDR1 and CDR2: GTSNPN, SVGIG (reference sequence). The DNA for the CDR3 is TGTGCCTGGGGCATCGGGACAGACCCGGGTTACGAGCAGTACTTC. It translates to CAWGIGTDPGYEQYF. Filled out from reference TRBV30 and TRBJ2-7, the complete variable domain reads SQTIHQWPATLVQPVGSPLSLECTVEGTSNPNLYWYRQAAGRGLQLLFYSVGIGQISSEVPQNLSASRPQDRQFILSSKKLLLSDSGFYLCAWGIGTDPGYEQYFGPGTRLTVT.

The gene calls are TRBV7-2 and TRBJ2-5; D perhaps matches TRBD1 (5 bases). V was shortened by 1 base and J by 4 bases, with 7 bases between the two germline ends. Looked up from germline, CDR1 is SGHTA and CDR2 is FQGNSA. This CDR3 has 13 residues. The CDR3 region is CASSLGTRETQYF. CDR3 coding DNA: TGTGCCAGCAGCTTAGGGACAAGAGAGACCCAGTACTTC. The entire variable domain, with the rest obtained from reference TRBV7-2 and TRBJ2-5, is as follows: GAGVSQSPSNKVTEKGKDVELRCDPISGHTALYWYRQSLGQGLEFLIYFQGNSAPDKSGLPSDRFSAERTGGSVSTLTIQRTQQEDSAVYLCASSLGTRETQYFGPGTRLLVL.

The V call is TRBV2, the J call TRBJ1-5; TRBD1 is a possible D gene (5 bases). The V end lost 3 bases, the J end lost 4 bases, and 13 bases lay between the germline ends. The CDR3 spans 15 residues. Germline CDR1 and CDR2: SNHLY and FYNNEI. The CDR3 sequence: CASSELRGPNQPQHF. The CDR3 nucleotides read TGTGCCAGCAGTGAGTTAAGGGGCCCAAATCAGCCCCAGCATTTT.

The CDR3 nucleotides are TGTGCCAGCTCATCAGGACGCACAGATACGCAGTATTTT. Its protein is CASSSGRTDTQYF. This chain joins TRBV18 and TRBJ2-3, with D unclear. This CDR3 spans 13 amino acids. Trimming left V 5 bases short and J 1 base short, with 7 bases between. Germline V lookup: CDR1 KGHSH, CDR2 LQKENI.

The V and J genes are TRBV7-2 and TRBJ2-7; D gene unclear. Trimming pared 5 bases from V and 1 base from J, leaving 9 bases between. This CDR3 is 13 amino acids long. Germline-derived CDR1 and CDR2 are SGHTA and FQGNSA. In DNA, the CDR3 is TGTGCCAGCAGCCCCTTCACGTCCTACGAGCAGTACTTC. Its translation is CASSPFTSYEQYF.

The rearrangement joins TRBV4-1 to TRBJ1-1; the D is unclear. V was shortened by 5 bases and J by 9 bases, with 7 bases between the two germline ends. CDR1 MGHRA and CDR2 YSYEKL come from the germline V gene. The CDR3 extends over 10 amino acids. CDR3 protein: CASSGRQAFF. For the CDR3, the DNA is TGCGCCAGCAGCGGGCGCCAAGCTTTCTTT.